The 16 T cell receptor beta chains presented below share a single source sample, sequenced in a study of regulatory T cells in long-lasting Graves disease. Through Arm-PCR of CDR3 regions and iRepertoire HTBI primers, TCR beta libraries were built. TCRdb used MiXCR to reprocess the multiplex PCR reads, holding one entry per CDR3 protein. The repertoire includes around 400,000 distinct CDR3 sequences, approximately 15% of them detected once, and over 7.5% sits in the top ten. As to time point: newly diagnosed GD, antithyroid drugs for less than 3 months. Making the TCR library involved RNA that had been extracted from PBMCs. These same records also appear under a second study, on T cells in Graves' hyperthyroidism and ophthalmopathy.

The material was peripheral blood mononuclear cells (PBMCs), obtained at new diagnosis, from a patient treated with antithyroid drugs. These receptors were taken from a middle-aged woman with Graves disease.

V is TRBV3-1 and J is TRBJ2-1; 11 bases agree with TRBD2. After removal of 3 bases from V and 5 bases from J, the junction contained 6 bases not matched to a gene. CDR3 length: 16 residues. Germline V gene lookup returns CDR1 LGHDT and CDR2 YNNKEL (reference sequence). This CDR3 is CASSHFTSGSNNEQFF. The CDR3 bases are TGTGCCAGCAGCCATTTTACTAGCGGGAGTAACAATGAGCAGTTCTTC.

Comments on this clonotype: With a much larger clone just one base away, this may be a read error. CDR3 nucleotides: TGTGCCAGCAGTGAGTGGGGAAAGACTGAAGCTATCTTT. Translation: CASSEWGKTEAIF. The gene calls are TRBV6-1 and TRBJ1-1; the D is unclear. Per the germline V gene, CDR1 is MNHNS and CDR2 is SASEGT. The CDR3 covers 13 residues.

This clonotype was observed at least ten times. The V call is TRBV10-2, the J call TRBJ2-1; 11 bases agree with TRBD2. This CDR3 spans 16 amino acids. After removal of 0 bases from V and 7 bases from J, the junction contained 5 bases not matched to a gene. Germline V gives CDR1 WSHSY, CDR2 SAAADI. CDR3 sequence (DNA): TGCGCCAGCAGTGAGTCGCTAGCGGGAGGTTGGAATGAGCAGTTCTTC. Residues: CASSESLAGGWNEQFF.

This clonotype was seen many times. This sequence joins TRBV25-1 and TRBJ2-2; possibly TRBD2 for D (5 bases). Germline lookup yields CDR1 MGHDK and CDR2 SYGVNS. Deletions cut 7 bases from V and 5 bases from J, with 17 bases between. The CDR3 runs 15 residues. CDR3 coding DNA: TGTGCCAGCAATCCGGCTGACGAGGGTACCGGGGAGCTGTTTTTT. Amino acid sequence: CASNPADEGTGELFF.

This clonotype was seen many times. CDR3 sequence (DNA): TGCGCCAGCAGCGCCGGGACAGGTGAAGCTTTCTTT. Residues: CASSAGTGEAFF. This chain uses TRBV5-1 with TRBJ1-1; 8 bases line up with TRBD1. CDR1 and CDR2 from the germline V gene are SGHRS and YFSETQ. The junction had 3 bases not matched to a gene; V was cut back by 4 bases and J by 7 bases. There are 12 residues in the CDR3.

This clonotype was recorded many times. This chain links TRBV12-3 or TRBV12-4 with TRBJ2-3; no clear D gene. The CDR3 extends over 12 amino acids. V dropped 7 bases and J dropped 3 bases, with 8 bases sitting between them. The CDR3 here is CASNTGTDTQYF. For the CDR3, the DNA is TGTGCCAGCAATACGGGTACAGATACGCAGTATTTT.

About this clonotype: The CDR3 end shows no conserved phenylalanine or tryptophan, and so a read error is likely. The rearrangement uses TRBV11-2 and TRBJ2-5; D uncertain. Looked up from germline, CDR1 is SGHAT and CDR2 is FQNNGV. CDR3 length equals 12 residues. With 4 bases removed from V and 2 bases from J, the gap between germline ends came to 5 bases. The CDR3 spells CASSYTQETQYL. CDR3 coding DNA: TGTGCCAGCAGCTATACACAAGAGACCCAGTACCTC.

The chain combines TRBV25-1 with TRBJ1-2; D might be TRBD1 (6 bases). V lost 3 bases and J 3 bases, leaving 11 bases between the germline ends. Germline V gene data show CDR1 as MGHDK and CDR2 as SYGVNS. The CDR3 loop spans 14 amino acids. CDR3 nucleotide sequence: TGTGCCAGCAGTGACCCAGGGGTCGACTATGGCTACACCTTC. Translation: CASSDPGVDYGYTF.

This clonotype was counted at least ten times. The rearrangement uses TRBV12-3 or TRBV12-4 and TRBJ2-1; D not certain. The V end was cut by 6 bases, the J end by 12 bases, with 18 bases between. The CDR3 extends over 13 amino acids. CDR3 in DNA: TGTGCCAGCAGCAAGGAAAGACGGATCGGGCAGTTCTTC. As protein: CASSKERRIGQFF.

This clonotype was counted ten times or more. V gene TRBV12-3 or TRBV12-4 combines with J gene TRBJ2-7, with D perhaps being TRBD1 or TRBD2 (5 bases each). This CDR3 region has 14 residues. The germline V and J ends were trimmed by 7 bases and 2 bases, with 15 bases remaining between them. CDR3 in DNA: TGTGCCAGCACCGCCTCGGGGCAGGCCTACGAGCAGTACTTC. It specifies CASTASGQAYEQYF.

This clonotype showed up just a few times. This chain links TRBV7-2 with TRBJ1-2; 8 positions agree with TRBD1. The germline gives CDR1 SGHTA, CDR2 FQGNSA. The ends lost 2 bases at V and 8 bases at J; junction bases unmatched: 4. The CDR3 length is 13 residues. The CDR3 reads CASSLTGGLGYTF. CDR3 nucleotide sequence: TGTGCCAGCAGCTTAACAGGGGGACTCGGCTACACCTTC. Combining the CDR3 with reference TRBV7-2 and TRBJ1-2 gives the whole variable domain GAGVSQSPSNKVTEKGKDVELRCDPISGHTALYWYRQSLGQGLEFLIYFQGNSAPDKSGLPSDRFSAERTGGSVSTLTIQRTQQEDSAVYLCASSLTGGLGYTFGSGTRLTVV.

This chain joins TRBV20-1 and TRBJ2-7; either TRBD1 or TRBD2 may fit D (6 bases each). This CDR3 contains 11 residues. Trimming took 3 bases from V and 9 from J, leaving 12 bases between them. The germline gives CDR1 DFQATT, CDR2 SNEGSKA (reference sequence). CDR3 amino acids: CSASHREAQYF. CDR3 in DNA: TGCAGTGCTAGCCACAGGGAGGCGCAGTACTTC.

The gene calls are TRBV4-3 and TRBJ2-1, with D unclear. The CDR3 runs 11 residues. Germline assignment: CDR1 LGHNA and CDR2 YSLEER. V was shortened by 8 bases and J by 12 bases, with 14 bases between the two germline ends. The CDR3 nucleotides read TGCGCCAGCGGATCCGGAAGTGGGCAGTTCTTC. This codes for CASGSGSGQFF.

This sequence joins TRBV6-1 and TRBJ1-1; tentative D call: TRBD1 (5 bases). There are 13 residues in the CDR3. Germline V gives CDR1 MNHNS, CDR2 SASEGT. V was cut by 6 bases and J by 11 bases, with 19 bases left in between. CDR3: CASSPTGRLKAFF. The CDR3 nucleotides read TGTGCCAGCAGCCCTACGGGACGGCTAAAGGCTTTCTTT.

This clonotype was found a few times. The V call is TRBV19, the J call TRBJ1-1; 8 bases agree with TRBD1. The V gene end was trimmed by 7 bases and the J gene end by 1 base; junction bases not matched to a gene: 5. This CDR3 region has 14 residues. Germline values: CDR1 LNHDA, CDR2 SQIVND (reference sequence). The CDR3 region has the DNA TGTGCCAGTATCCCGGGACAGGAGAACACTGAAGCTTTCTTT. It encodes CASIPGQENTEAFF.

The chain has TRBV7-6 and TRBJ2-2, with 8 nucleotides matching TRBD2. Trimming removed 2 bases from V and 6 bases from J; junction bases left unmatched: 11. The CDR3 loop spans 17 amino acids. Germline CDR1 SGHVS, CDR2 FNYEAQ. The CDR3 DNA reads as TGTGCCAGCAGCTTAACCAGCGGGAGAGGTATTCCCGGGGAGCTGTTTTTT. Protein product: CASSLTSGRGIPGELFF.